Below, 14 T cell receptor beta chains from the same sample are listed, as sequenced in a study of blood T cell repertoires in COVID-19. Generated by immunoSEQ multiplex PCR, the TCRdb table keeps only in-frame clones and is missing some. The data contain about 39,000 clones, 75% to 85% of them seen just once; the ten biggest clones take up approximately 23%. What was sequenced was peripheral blood. Receptors were obtained from a man in his 70s with acute or convalescent COVID-19.

The rearrangement links TRBV7-2 to TRBJ2-3, with a weak D call TRBD2 (6 bases). The CDR3 is made up of 16 amino acids. Germline V gives CDR1 SGHTA, CDR2 FQGNSA. V was pared by 5 bases and J by 6 bases, with 21 bases between. The DNA for the CDR3 is TGTGCCAGCAGCCACAACTTCGGGAGCGCCGGGGATACGCAGTATTTT. Its protein is CASSHNFGSAGDTQYF.

This clone was observed a few times. This rearrangement joins TRBV5-1 to TRBJ2-3; TRBD1 might be the D (7 bases). CDR3 length: 14 residues. Per the germline V gene, CDR1 is SGHRS and CDR2 is YFSETQ. The ends were cut back, 5 bases at V and 5 bases at J, with 15 bases in the middle. CDR3 region: CASRVGTAGDTQYF. CDR3 sequence (DNA): TGCGCCAGCAGGGTTGGGACAGCGGGAGATACGCAGTATTTT.

This chain uses TRBV6-5 with TRBJ2-7; 11 nucleotides agree with TRBD2. CDR3 length: 16 amino acids. The junction had 6 bases not matched to a gene; V was cut back by 3 bases and J by 2 bases. Germline assignment: CDR1 MNHEY and CDR2 SVGAGI. The chain's CDR3 is CASSYSGTSGPYEQYF. In DNA, the CDR3 is TGTGCCAGCAGTTATTCCGGGACTAGCGGACCCTACGAGCAGTACTTC.

V gene TRBV25-1 combines with J gene TRBJ1-1; D might be TRBD1 (5 bases). The CDR3 extends over 13 amino acids. With 7 bases removed from V and 0 bases from J, the gap between germline ends came to 9 bases. Germline lookup yields CDR1 MGHDK and CDR2 SYGVNS. As DNA, the CDR3 is TGTGCCAGCACCAACAGGCTGAACACTGAAGCTTTCTTT. Translating gives CASTNRLNTEAFF.

The chain couples TRBV11-2 to TRBJ2-4; 8 nucleotides line up with TRBD2. The CDR3 is 13 residues long. Trimming removed 5 bases from V and 9 bases from J; junction bases left unmatched: 6. CDR1 and CDR2 from the germline V gene are SGHAT and FQNNGV. CDR3 nucleotides: TGTGCCAGCAGCCCCGAGCGGGAGACCATTCAGTACTTC. Encoded protein: CASSPERETIQYF.

This chain links TRBV18 with TRBJ1-1; 7 bases fit TRBD1. CDR3 length: 17 amino acids. Germline CDR1 is KGHSH and CDR2 is LQKENI. The V and J ends lost 5 bases and 1 base, in that order; junction bases with no gene match: 13. The CDR3 region is CASSRAPDRPSNTEAFF. CDR3 bases: TGTGCCAGCTCAAGGGCCCCGGACAGGCCCTCGAACACTGAAGCTTTCTTT. Together with reference TRBV18 and TRBJ1-1, the CDR3 gives the full variable domain: NAGVMQNPRHLVRRRGQEARLRCSPMKGHSHVYWYRQLPEEGLKFMVYLQKENIIDESGMPKERFSAEFPKEGPSILRIQQVVRGDSAAYFCASSRAPDRPSNTEAFFGQGTRLTVV.

The chain employs TRBV7-2 and TRBJ2-5, with a weak D call TRBD1 (5 bases). From germline, CDR1 is SGHTA and CDR2 FQGNSA. Deletions cut 1 base from V and 5 bases from J, with 11 bases between. This CDR3 is 14 amino acids long. In DNA, the CDR3 is TGTGCCAGCAGCTTAGTGTCAGGGTGGGAGACCCAGTACTTC. It specifies CASSLVSGWETQYF.

A note on this clone: Different DNA sequences within this sample yield the same CDR3. The chain recombines TRBV5-1 with TRBJ2-5; TRBD1 matches at 11 bases. The V gene end was trimmed by 4 bases and the J gene end by 5 bases; junction bases not matched to a gene: 4. The CDR3 is made up of 14 amino acids. Germline loops: CDR1 SGHRS, CDR2 YFSETQ. CDR3 DNA: TGCGCCAGCAGCGCCGGGACAGGGGGGGAGACCCAGTACTTC. The encoded protein is CASSAGTGGETQYF.

The gene calls are TRBV28 and TRBJ1-4; the match to TRBD1 covers 9 bases. The V gene end was trimmed by 0 bases and the J gene end by 8 bases; junction bases not matched to a gene: 4. The CDR3 has 15 residues. From germline, CDR1 is MDHEN and CDR2 SYDVKM. The DNA for the CDR3 is TGTGCCAGCAGTTTATGGGGACAGGGCGTAGAAAAACTGTTTTTT. This codes for CASSLWGQGVEKLFF.

The chain is built from TRBV3-1 (or the pseudogene TRBV3-2) and TRBJ2-7, with TRBD2 matching 10 bases. The CDR3 length is 20 residues. Germline V gene sequence: CDR1 LGHDT, CDR2 YNNKEL (reference sequence). J lost 2 bases, V lost 1 base, and 17 bases had no gene match. CDR3 DNA sequence: TGTGCCAGCAGCCAAGTCGCGCTAGCGGGAGCTCCCAAGCAGCCCTACGAGCAGTACTTC. Its protein is CASSQVALAGAPKQPYEQYF.

The CDR3 nucleotides read TGTGCCAGCAGGGCAAGCGGGTTCGTGCAAGAGACCCAGTACTTC. Amino acids: CASRASGFVQETQYF. The V and J genes are TRBV3-1 (or the pseudogene TRBV3-2) and TRBJ2-5; tentatively, D is TRBD2 (6 bases). Germline V CDR1 and CDR2: LGHDT, YNNKEL (reference sequence). V gave up 6 bases and J gave up 2 bases, with 16 bases separating them. The CDR3 extends over 15 amino acids.

V is TRBV28 and J is TRBJ2-1; D gene ambiguous. Germline lookup yields CDR1 MDHEN and CDR2 SYDVKM. Between the trimmed V and J ends, which lost 9 bases and 1 base, there was a span of 13 bases. The CDR3 spans 14 residues. The CDR3 region has the DNA TGTGCCAGTCAGCTGGCAGCGTCCTACAATGAGCAGTTCTTC. Translating gives CASQLAASYNEQFF.

The V call is TRBV7-9, the J call TRBJ1-2; 7 bases map to TRBD1. This CDR3 spans 13 amino acids. After removal of 3 bases from V and 7 bases from J, the junction contained 5 bases not matched to a gene. Germline values: CDR1 SEHNR, CDR2 FQNEAQ (reference sequence). The CDR3 DNA sequence: TGTGCCAGCAGCTTTACAGGGGATCGTGGCTACACCTTC. Translated, it gives CASSFTGDRGYTF.

V usage is TRBV7-2 and J usage is TRBJ1-1; the D gene is possibly TRBD1 (5 bases). V gave up 2 bases and J gave up 6 bases, with 16 bases separating them. CDR1 is SGHTA, CDR2 FQGNSA, per germline. CDR3 length equals 15 residues. CDR3 loop: CASSLQGSTVSEAFF. For the CDR3, the DNA is TGTGCCAGCAGCTTACAGGGATCTACGGTTTCTGAAGCTTTCTTT. Variable domain in full (rest from reference TRBV7-2 and TRBJ1-1): GAGVSQSPSNKVTEKGKDVELRCDPISGHTALYWYRQSLGQGLEFLIYFQGNSAPDKSGLPSDRFSAERTGGSVSTLTIQRTQQEDSAVYLCASSLQGSTVSEAFFGQGTRLTVV.